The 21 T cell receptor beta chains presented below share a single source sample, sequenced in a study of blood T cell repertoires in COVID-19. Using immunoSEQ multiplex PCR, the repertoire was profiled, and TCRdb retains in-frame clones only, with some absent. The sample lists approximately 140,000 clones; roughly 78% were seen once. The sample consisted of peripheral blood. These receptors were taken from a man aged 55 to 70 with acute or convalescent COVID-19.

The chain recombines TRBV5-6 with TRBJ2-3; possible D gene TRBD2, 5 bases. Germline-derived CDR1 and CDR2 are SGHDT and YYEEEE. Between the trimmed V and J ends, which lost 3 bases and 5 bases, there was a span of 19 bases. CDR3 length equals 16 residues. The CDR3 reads CASSSPLGEGIDTQYF. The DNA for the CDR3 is TGTGCCAGCAGCTCCCCCTTGGGCGAGGGTATAGATACGCAGTATTTT.

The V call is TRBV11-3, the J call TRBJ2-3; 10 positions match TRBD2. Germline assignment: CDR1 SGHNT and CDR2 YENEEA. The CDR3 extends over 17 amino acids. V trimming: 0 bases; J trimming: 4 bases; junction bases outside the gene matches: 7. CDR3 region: CASSLESSGRYADTQYF. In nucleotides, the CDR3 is TGTGCCAGCAGCTTAGAAAGTAGCGGGAGGTACGCAGATACGCAGTATTTT.

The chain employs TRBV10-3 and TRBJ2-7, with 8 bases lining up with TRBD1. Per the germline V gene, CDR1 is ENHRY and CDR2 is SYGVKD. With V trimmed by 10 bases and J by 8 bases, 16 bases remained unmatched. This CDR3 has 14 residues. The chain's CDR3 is CATELGRQGTKQYF. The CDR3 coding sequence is TGTGCCACCGAACTTGGGAGACAGGGGACCAAGCAGTACTTC.

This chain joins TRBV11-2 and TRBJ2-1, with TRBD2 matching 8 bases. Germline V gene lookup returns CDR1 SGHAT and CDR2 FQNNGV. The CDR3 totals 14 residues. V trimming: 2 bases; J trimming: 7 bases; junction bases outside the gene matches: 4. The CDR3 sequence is CASSLIGTRNEQFF. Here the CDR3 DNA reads TGTGCCAGCAGCTTAATCGGGACTAGAAATGAGCAGTTCTTC.

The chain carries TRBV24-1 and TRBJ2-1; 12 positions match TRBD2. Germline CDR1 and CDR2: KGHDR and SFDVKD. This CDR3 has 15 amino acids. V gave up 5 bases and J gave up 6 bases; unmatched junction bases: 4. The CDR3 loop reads CATSGPTSGSNEQFF. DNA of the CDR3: TGTGCCACCAGTGGCCCGACTAGCGGGAGCAATGAGCAGTTCTTC.

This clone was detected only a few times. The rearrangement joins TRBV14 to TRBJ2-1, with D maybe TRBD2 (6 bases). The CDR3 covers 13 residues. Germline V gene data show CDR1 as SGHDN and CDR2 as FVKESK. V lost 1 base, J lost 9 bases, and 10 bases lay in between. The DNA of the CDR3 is TGTGCCAGCAGCCAAGTAATGGAGGGTGAGCAGTTCTTC. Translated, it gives CASSQVMEGEQFF.

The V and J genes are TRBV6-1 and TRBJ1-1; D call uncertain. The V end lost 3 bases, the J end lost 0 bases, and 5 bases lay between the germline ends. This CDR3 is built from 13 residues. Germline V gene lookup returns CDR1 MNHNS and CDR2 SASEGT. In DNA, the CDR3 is TGTGCCAGCAGTGACAGAATGAACACTGAAGCTTTCTTT. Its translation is CASSDRMNTEAFF.

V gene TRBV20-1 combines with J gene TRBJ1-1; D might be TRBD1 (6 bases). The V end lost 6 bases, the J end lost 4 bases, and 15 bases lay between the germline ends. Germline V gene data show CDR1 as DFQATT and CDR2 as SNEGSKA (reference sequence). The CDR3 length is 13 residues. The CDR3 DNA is TGCAGTGCCAGTGGACAGTTCGGCACTGAAGCTTTCTTT. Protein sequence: CSASGQFGTEAFF.

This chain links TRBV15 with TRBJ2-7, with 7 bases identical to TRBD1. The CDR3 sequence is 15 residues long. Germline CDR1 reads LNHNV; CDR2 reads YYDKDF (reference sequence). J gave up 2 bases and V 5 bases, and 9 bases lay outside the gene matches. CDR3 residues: CATSARQGSAYEQYF. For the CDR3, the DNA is TGTGCCACCAGCGCCCGACAGGGATCGGCCTACGAGCAGTACTTC. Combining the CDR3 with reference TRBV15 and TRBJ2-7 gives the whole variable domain DAMVIQNPRYQVTQFGKPVTLSCSQTLNHNVMYWYQQKSSQAPKLLFHYYDKDFNNEADTPDNFQSRRPNTSFCFLDIRSPGLGDTAMYLCATSARQGSAYEQYFGPGTRLTVT.

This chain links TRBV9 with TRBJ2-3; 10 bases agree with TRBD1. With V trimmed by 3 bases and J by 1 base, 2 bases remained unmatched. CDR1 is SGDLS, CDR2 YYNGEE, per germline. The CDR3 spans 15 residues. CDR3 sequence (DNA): TGTGCCAGCAGCGACGACAGGGGGCGCACAGATACGCAGTATTTT. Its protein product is CASSDDRGRTDTQYF.

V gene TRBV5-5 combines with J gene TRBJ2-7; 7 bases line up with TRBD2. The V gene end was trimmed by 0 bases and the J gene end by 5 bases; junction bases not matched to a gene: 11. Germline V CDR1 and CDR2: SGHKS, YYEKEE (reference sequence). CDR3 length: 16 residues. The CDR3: CASSLVQGGPSDEQYF. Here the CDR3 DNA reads TGTGCCAGCAGCTTGGTCCAGGGAGGGCCGTCGGACGAGCAGTACTTC. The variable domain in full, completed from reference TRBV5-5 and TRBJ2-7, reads DAGVTQSPTHLIKTRGQQVTLRCSPISGHKSVSWYQQVLGQGPQFIFQYYEKEERGRGNFPDRFSARQFPNYSSELNVNALLLGDSALYLCASSLVQGGPSDEQYFGPGTRLTVT.

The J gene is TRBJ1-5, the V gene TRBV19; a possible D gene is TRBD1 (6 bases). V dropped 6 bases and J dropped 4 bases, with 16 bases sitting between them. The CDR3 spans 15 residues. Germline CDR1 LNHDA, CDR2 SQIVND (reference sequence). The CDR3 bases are TGTGCCAGTAGATCGGTTGAGGGGGGGAATCAGCCCCAGCATTTT. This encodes CASRSVEGGNQPQHF.

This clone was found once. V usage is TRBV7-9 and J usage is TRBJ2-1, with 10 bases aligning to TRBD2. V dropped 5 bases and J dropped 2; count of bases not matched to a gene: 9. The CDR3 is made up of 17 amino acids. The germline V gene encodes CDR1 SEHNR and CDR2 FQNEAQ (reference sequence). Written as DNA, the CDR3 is TGTGCCAGCAGCGGTAACCCGGGACTAGCGACCTACAATGAGCAGTTCTTC. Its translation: CASSGNPGLATYNEQFF.

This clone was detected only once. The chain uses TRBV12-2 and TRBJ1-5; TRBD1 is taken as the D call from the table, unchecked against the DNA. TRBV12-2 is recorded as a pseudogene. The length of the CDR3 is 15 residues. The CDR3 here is CASRVPVDRDQPQHF. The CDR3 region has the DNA TGTGCAAGTCGCGTGCCGGTGGACAGGGATCAGCCCCAGCATTTT.

For the CDR3, the DNA is TGTGCCAGCAGCCGCCAAGGAGGGGCCCGCACAGATACGCAGTATTTT. The encoded protein is CASSRQGGARTDTQYF. The chain combines TRBV7-2 with TRBJ2-3, with TRBD2 as a possible D gene (6 bases). V was pared by 5 bases and J by 1 base, with 16 bases between. Germline V lookup: CDR1 SGHTA, CDR2 FQGNSA. This CDR3 spans 16 amino acids. Complete variable domain (other parts from reference TRBV7-2 and TRBJ2-3): GAGVSQSPSNKVTEKGKDVELRCDPISGHTALYWYRQSLGQGLEFLIYFQGNSAPDKSGLPSDRFSAERTGGSVSTLTIQRTQQEDSAVYLCASSRQGGARTDTQYFGPGTRLTVL.

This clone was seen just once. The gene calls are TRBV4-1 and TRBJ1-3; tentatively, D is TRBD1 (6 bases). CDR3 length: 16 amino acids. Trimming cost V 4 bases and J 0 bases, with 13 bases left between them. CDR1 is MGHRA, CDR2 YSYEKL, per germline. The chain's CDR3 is CASSLTGTFSGNTIYF. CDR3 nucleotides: TGCGCCAGCAGCCTCACCGGGACATTCTCTGGAAACACCATATATTTT.

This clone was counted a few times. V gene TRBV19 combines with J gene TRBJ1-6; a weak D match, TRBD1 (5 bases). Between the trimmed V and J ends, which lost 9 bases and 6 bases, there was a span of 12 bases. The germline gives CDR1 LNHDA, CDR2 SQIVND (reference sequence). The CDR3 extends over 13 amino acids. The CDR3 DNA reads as TGTGCCAGCCGGGGGGTGCGTAATTCACCCCTCCACTTT. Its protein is CASRGVRNSPLHF.

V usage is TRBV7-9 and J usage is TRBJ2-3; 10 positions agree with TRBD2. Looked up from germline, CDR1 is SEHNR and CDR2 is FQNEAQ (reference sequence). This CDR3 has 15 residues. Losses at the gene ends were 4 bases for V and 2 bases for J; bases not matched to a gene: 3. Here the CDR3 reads CASSWTSGFTDTQYF. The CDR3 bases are TGTGCCAGCAGCTGGACTAGCGGATTCACAGATACGCAGTATTTT.

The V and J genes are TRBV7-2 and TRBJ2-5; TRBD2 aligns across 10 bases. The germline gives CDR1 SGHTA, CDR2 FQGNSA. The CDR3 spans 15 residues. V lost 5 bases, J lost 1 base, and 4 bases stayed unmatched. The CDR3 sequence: CASSQREGPQETQYF. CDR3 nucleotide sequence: TGTGCCAGCAGCCAGCGGGAGGGACCCCAAGAGACCCAGTACTTC.

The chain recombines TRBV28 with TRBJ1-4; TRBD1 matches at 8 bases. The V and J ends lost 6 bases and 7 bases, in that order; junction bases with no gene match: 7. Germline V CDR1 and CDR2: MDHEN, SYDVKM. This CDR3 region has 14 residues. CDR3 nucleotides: TGTGCCAGCAGCAGGACAGGGCTGGGTGAAAAACTGTTTTTT. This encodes CASSRTGLGEKLFF. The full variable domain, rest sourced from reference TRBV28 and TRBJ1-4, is DVKVTQSSRYLVKRTGEKVFLECVQDMDHENMFWYRQDPGLGLRLIYFSYDVKMKEKGDIPEGYSVSREKKERFSLILESASTNQTSMYLCASSRTGLGEKLFFGSGTQLSVL.

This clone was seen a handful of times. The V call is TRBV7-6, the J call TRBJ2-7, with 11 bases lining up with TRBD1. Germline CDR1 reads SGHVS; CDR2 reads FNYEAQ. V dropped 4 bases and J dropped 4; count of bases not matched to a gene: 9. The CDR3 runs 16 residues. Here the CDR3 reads CASSSRGGTGGYEQYF. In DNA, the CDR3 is TGTGCCAGCAGCTCCCGGGGTGGGACAGGGGGTTACGAGCAGTACTTC.